This T cell receptor beta chain was sequenced during a study of blood T cell repertoires in COVID-19. How the authors handled the data: Reference gene primer amplification gave estimated nucleated cell counts. Sequencing was performed with immunoSEQ multiplex PCR; in TCRdb, only in-frame clones are kept and a portion is missing. V and J calls and clone size follow that table, whereas D and trimming were derived from the DNA. Of 200,000 to 250,000 clones listed, more than 80% are singletons. CDR1 and CDR2 from the germline V gene are SNHLY and FYNNEI. This CDR3 comprises 13 residues. The V and J ends lost 3 bases and 2 bases respectively, with 7 bases between them.

The source material was peripheral blood. This receptor was identified in an elderly woman with COVID-19, enrolled during active disease. The chain employs TRBV2 and TRBJ1-2, with D uncertain. CDR3 sequence reads: CASSEGRNYGYTF. The CDR3 DNA reads as TGTGCCAGCAGTGAGGGCAGGAACTATGGCTACACCTTC.